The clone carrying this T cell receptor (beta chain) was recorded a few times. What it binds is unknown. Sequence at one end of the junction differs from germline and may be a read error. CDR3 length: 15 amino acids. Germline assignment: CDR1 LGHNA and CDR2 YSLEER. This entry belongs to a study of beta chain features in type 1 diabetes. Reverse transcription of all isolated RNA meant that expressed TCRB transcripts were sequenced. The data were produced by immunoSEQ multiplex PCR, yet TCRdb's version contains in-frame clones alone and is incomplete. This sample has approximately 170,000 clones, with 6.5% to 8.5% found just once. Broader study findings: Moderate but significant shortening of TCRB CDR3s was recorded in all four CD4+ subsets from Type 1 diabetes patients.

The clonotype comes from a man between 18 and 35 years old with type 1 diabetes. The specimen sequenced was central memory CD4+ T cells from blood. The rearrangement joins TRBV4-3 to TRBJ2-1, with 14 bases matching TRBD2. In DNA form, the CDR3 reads TGCGCCAGCAGCCAAGATTGGGGGACTAGCGGGGGTTTGATCTTC. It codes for CASSQDWGTSGGLIF.